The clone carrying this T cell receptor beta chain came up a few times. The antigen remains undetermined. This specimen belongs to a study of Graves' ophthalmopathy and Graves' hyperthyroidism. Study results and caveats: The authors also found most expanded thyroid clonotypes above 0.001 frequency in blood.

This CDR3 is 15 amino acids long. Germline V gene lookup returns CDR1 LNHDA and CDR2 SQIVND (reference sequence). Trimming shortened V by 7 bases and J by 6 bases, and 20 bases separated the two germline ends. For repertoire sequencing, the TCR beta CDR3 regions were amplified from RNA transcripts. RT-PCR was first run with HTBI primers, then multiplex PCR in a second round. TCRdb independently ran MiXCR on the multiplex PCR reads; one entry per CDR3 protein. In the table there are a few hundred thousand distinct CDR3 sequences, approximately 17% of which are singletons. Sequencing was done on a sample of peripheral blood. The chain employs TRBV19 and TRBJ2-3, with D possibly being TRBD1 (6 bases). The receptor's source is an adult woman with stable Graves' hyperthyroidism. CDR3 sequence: CASTQGLDSMDTQYF. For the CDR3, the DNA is TGTGCCAGTACCCAGGGGCTAGATTCGATGGATACGCAGTATTTT.